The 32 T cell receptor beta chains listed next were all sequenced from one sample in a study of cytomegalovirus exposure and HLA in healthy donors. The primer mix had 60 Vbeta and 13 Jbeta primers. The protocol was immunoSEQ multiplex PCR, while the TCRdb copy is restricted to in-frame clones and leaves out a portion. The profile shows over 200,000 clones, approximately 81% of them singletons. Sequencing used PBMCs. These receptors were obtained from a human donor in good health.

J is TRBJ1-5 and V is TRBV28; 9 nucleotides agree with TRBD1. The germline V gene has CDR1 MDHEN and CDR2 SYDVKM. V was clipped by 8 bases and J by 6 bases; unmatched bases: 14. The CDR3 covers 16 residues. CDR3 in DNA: TGTGCCAGCTTCCCCCCCGGGACAGGGAAGGCTCAGCCCCAGCATTTT. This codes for CASFPPGTGKAQPQHF.

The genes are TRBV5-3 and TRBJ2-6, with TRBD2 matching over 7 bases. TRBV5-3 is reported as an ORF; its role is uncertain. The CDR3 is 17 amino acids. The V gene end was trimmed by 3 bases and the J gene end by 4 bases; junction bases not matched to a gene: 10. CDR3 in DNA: TGTGCCAGAAGCTCCGGGACTATTCGGCCAGGGGCCAACGTCCTGACTTTC. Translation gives CARSSGTIRPGANVLTF.

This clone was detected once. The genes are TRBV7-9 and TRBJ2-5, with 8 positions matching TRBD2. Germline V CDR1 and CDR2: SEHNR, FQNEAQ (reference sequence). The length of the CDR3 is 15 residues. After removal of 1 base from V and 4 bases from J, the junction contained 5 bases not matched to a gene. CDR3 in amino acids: CASSLVVAGRETQYF. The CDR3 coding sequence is TGTGCCAGCAGCTTAGTAGTAGCGGGAAGAGAGACCCAGTACTTC. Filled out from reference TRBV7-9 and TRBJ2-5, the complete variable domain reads DTGVSQNPRHKITKRGQNVTFRCDPISEHNRLYWYRQTLGQGPEFLTYFQNEAQLEKSRLLSDRFSAERPKGSFSTLEIQRTEQGDSAMYLCASSLVVAGRETQYFGPGTRLLVL.

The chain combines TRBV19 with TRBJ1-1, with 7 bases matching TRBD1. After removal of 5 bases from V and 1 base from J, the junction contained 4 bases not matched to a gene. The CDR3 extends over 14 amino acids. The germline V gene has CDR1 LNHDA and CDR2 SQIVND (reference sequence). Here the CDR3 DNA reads TGTGCCAGTAGTCGACAGGGCACGAACACTGAAGCTTTCTTT. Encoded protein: CASSRQGTNTEAFF.

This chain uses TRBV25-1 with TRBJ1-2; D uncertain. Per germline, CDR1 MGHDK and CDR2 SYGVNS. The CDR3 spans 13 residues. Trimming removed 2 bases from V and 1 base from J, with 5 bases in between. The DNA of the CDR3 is TGTGCCAGCAGTGAAGTACTTAACTATGGCTACACCTTC. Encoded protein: CASSEVLNYGYTF.

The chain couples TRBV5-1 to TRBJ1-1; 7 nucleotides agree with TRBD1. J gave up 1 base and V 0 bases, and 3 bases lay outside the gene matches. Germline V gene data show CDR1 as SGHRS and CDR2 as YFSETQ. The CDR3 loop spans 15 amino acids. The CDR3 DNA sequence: TGCGCCAGCAGCTTGGGGGGACAGTGGAACACTGAAGCTTTCTTT. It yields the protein CASSLGGQWNTEAFF.

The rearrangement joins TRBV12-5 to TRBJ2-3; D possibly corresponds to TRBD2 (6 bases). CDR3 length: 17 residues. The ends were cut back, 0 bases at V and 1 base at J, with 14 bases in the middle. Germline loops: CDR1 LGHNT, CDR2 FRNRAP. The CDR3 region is CASGLVVERARTDTQYF. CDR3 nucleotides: TGTGCTAGTGGTTTGGTAGTGGAGCGGGCCCGCACAGATACGCAGTATTTT.

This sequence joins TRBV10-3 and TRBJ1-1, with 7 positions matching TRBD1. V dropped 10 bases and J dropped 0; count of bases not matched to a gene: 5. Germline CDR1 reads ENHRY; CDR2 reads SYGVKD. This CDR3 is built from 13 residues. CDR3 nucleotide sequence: TGTGCCACCGGGGGACAGATGAACACTGAAGCTTTCTTT. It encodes CATGGQMNTEAFF.

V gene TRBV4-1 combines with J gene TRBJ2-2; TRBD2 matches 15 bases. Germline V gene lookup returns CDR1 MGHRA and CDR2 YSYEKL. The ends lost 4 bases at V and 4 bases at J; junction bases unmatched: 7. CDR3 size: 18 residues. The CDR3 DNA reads TGCGCCAGCAGCCTCGGACTAGCGGGAGGGCCGGGCACCGGGGAGCTGTTTTTT. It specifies CASSLGLAGGPGTGELFF.

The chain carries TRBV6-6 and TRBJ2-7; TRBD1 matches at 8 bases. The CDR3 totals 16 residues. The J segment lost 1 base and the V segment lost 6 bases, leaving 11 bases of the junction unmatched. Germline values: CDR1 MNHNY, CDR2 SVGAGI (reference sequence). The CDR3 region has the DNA TGTGCCAGCAGCTTACCCCCGGGACAGGTTTCCTACGAGCAGTACTTC. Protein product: CASSLPPGQVSYEQYF.

For the CDR3, the DNA is TGCGCCAGCAGTCAATGGAAAGGGAGGACCGACACTGAAGCTTTCTTT. As protein: CASSQWKGRTDTEAFF. The V and J genes are TRBV23-1 and TRBJ1-1; unclear D gene. TRBV23-1 is sorted into the ORF group, with uncertain function. Trimming left V 1 base short and J 3 bases short, with 15 bases between. The CDR3 covers 16 residues.

CDR3 bases: TGTGCCAGCAGCAAACTCGGGACAGGGCAGTCGGCTAGCGGAGGGAACTACGAGCAGTACTTC. It yields the protein CASSKLGTGQSASGGNYEQYF. The V and J genes are TRBV21-1 and TRBJ2-7; TRBD1 reflects the table's D call only, with no check against the DNA. TRBV21-1 has pseudogene status. The CDR3 sequence is 21 residues long.

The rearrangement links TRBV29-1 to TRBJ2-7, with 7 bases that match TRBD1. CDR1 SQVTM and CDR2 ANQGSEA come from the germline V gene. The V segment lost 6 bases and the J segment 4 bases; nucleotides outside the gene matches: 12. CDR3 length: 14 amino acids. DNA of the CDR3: TGCAGCGTCCGCAAAACGGGACAGCTTTACGAGCAGTACTTC. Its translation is CSVRKTGQLYEQYF.

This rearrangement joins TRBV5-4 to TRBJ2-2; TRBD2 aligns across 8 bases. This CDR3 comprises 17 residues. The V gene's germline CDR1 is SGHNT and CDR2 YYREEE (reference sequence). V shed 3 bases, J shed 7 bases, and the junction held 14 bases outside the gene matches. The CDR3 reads CASSSADKRERGGELFF. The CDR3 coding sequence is TGTGCCAGCAGCTCGGCCGATAAGCGGGAGAGGGGCGGGGAGCTGTTTTTT.

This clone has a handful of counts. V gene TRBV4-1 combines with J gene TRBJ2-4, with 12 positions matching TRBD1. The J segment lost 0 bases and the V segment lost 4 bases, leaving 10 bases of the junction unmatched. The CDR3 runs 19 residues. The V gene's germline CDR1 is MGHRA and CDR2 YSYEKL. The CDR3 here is CASSPAGTGGPLAKNIQYF. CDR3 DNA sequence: TGCGCCAGCAGCCCCGCGGGGACAGGGGGCCCTTTAGCCAAAAACATTCAGTACTTC.

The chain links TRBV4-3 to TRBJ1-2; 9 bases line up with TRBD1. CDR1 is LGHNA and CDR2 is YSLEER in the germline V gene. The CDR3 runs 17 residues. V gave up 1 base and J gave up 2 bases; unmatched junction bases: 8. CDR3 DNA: TGCGCCAGCAGCCAAGCCCTTAGGGACAGGGAGAACTATGGCTACACCTTC. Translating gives CASSQALRDRENYGYTF.

The CDR3 region is CASRLPGGSGANVLTF. CDR3 nucleotide sequence: TGTGCCAGTAGACTCCCAGGGGGCAGTGGGGCCAACGTCCTGACTTTC. The rearrangement uses TRBV19 and TRBJ2-6; 8 nucleotides match TRBD1. The CDR3 spans 16 residues. The V gene end was trimmed by 6 bases and the J gene end by 3 bases; junction bases not matched to a gene: 7. Germline V lookup: CDR1 LNHDA, CDR2 SQIVND (reference sequence).

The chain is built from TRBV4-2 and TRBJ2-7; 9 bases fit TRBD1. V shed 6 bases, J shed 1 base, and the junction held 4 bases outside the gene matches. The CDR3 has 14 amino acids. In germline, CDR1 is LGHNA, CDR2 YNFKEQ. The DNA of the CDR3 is TGTGCCAGCAGTCCCGGGACAGGGTCCTACGAGCAGTACTTC. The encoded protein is CASSPGTGSYEQYF.

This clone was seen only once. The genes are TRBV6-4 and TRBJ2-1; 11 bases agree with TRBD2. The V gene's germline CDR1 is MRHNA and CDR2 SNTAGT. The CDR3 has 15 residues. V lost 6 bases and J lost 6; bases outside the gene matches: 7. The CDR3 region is CASSQGLAAVNEQFF. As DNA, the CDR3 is TGTGCCAGCAGCCAGGGACTAGCGGCCGTCAATGAGCAGTTCTTC.

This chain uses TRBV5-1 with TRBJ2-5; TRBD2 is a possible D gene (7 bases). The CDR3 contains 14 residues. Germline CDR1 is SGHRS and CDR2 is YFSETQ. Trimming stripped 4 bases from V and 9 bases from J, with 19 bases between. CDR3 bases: TGCGCCAGCAGCGGGGGGGGGCTCGGGGACCCCCAGTACTTC. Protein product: CASSGGGLGDPQYF. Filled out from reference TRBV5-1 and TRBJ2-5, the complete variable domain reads KAGVTQTPRYLIKTRGQQVTLSCSPISGHRSVSWYQQTPGQGLQFLFEYFSETQRNKGNFPGRFSGRQFSNSRSEMNVSTLELGDSALYLCASSGGGLGDPQYFGPGTRLLVL.

The CDR3 loop is CASSIRLAGVGETQYF. The CDR3 coding sequence is TGTGCCAGCAGTATTCGCCTAGCGGGAGTAGGAGAGACCCAGTACTTC. The rearrangement links TRBV27 to TRBJ2-5; 10 bases agree with TRBD2. The germline gives CDR1 MNHEY, CDR2 SMNVEV (reference sequence). There are 16 residues in the CDR3. The J segment lost 4 bases and the V segment lost 5 bases, leaving 10 bases of the junction unmatched.

The CDR3 nucleotides read TGTGCCAGCAGCTCCGAGACAGGATTTTATGGCTACACCTTC. This codes for CASSSETGFYGYTF. The V gene is TRBV5-4, the J gene TRBJ1-2; possibly TRBD1 for D (6 bases). The CDR3 spans 14 residues. Trimming stripped 3 bases from V and 5 bases from J, with 14 bases between. The germline V gene encodes CDR1 SGHNT and CDR2 YYREEE (reference sequence).

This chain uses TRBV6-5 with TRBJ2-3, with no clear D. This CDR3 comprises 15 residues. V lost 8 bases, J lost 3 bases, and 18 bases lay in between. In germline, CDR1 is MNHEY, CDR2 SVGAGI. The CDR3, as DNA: TGTGCCAGCCACGAGACCCTTTACAGTACAGATACGCAGTATTTT. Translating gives CASHETLYSTDTQYF.

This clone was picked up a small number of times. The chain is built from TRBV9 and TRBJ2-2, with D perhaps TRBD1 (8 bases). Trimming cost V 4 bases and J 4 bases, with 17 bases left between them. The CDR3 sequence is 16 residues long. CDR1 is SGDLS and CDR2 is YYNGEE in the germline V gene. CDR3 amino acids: CASSLWGGQVTGELFF. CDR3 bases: TGTGCCAGCAGCCTATGGGGGGGACAGGTCACCGGGGAGCTGTTTTTT.

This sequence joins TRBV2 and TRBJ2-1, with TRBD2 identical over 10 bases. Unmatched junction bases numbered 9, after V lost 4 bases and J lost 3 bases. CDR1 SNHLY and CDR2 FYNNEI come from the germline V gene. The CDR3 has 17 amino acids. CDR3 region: CASSALGLASYYNEQFF. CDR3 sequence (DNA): TGTGCCAGCAGTGCCCTGGGACTAGCGAGTTACTACAATGAGCAGTTCTTC.

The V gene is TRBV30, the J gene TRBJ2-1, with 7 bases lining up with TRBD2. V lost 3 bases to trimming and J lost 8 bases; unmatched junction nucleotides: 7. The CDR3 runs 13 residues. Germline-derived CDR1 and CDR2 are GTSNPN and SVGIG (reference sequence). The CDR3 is CAWSRGERDEQFF. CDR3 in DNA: TGTGCCTGGAGCCGGGGGGAGAGGGATGAGCAGTTCTTC.

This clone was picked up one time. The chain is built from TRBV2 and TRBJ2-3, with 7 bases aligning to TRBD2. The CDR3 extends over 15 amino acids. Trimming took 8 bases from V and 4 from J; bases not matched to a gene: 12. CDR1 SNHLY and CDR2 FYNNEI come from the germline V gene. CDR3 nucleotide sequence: TGTGCCAGCGGATCTAAGCGGGAAGTGGCAGATACGCAGTATTTT. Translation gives CASGSKREVADTQYF.

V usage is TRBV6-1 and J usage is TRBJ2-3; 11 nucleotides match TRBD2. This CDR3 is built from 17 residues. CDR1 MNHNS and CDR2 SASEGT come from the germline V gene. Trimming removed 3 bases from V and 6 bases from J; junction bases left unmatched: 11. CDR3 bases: TGTGCCAGCAGTGACGGTGTATTAGCGGGAGGGCCGGATACGCAGTATTTT. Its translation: CASSDGVLAGGPDTQYF.

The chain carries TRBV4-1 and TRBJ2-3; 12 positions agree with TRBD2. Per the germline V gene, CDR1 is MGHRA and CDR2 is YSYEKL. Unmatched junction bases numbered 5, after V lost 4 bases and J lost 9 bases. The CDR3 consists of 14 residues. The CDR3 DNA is TGCGCCAGCAGCCGAGGGCTAGCGGGAGGGACGCAGTATTTT. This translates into CASSRGLAGGTQYF.

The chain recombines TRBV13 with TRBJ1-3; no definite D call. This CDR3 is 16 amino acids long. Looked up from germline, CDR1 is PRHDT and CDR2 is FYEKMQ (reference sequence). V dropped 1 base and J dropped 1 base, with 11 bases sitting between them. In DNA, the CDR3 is TGTGCCAGCAGCTTAGCAGGCCGCGCGTCTGGAAACACCATATATTTT. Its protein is CASSLAGRASGNTIYF.

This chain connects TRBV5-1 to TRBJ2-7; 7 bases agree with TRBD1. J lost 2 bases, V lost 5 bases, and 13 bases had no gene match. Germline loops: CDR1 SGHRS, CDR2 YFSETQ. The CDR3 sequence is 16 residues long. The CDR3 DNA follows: TGCGCCAGCAGACAGATTATAACAGGGGTCCCCTACGAGCAGTACTTC. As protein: CASRQIITGVPYEQYF.

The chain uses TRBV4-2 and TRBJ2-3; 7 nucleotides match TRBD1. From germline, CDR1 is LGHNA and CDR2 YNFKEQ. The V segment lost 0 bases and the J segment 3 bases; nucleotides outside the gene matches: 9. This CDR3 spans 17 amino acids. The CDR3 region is CASSQDRGQSGTDTQYF. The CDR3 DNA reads TGTGCCAGCAGCCAAGATAGGGGACAGTCTGGTACAGATACGCAGTATTTT.